This TCR beta chain was documented in a study of T cells in Graves' hyperthyroidism and ophthalmopathy. Patients affected by ophthalmopathy presented a Clinical Activity Score of at least 3, a NOSPECS grade of at least 4, and disease duration below 3 months. The study excluded patients with uncontrolled infection, other autoimmune disease, pregnancy or lactation. TCR beta CDR3 sequences were amplified from RNA transcripts. The TCR CDR3 was amplified in a first-round RT-PCR using the HTBI primer set. TCRdb passed the multiplex PCR reads through MiXCR, listing each CDR3 protein once. The sample holds approximately 600,000 distinct CDR3 sequences, less than 25% seen once. Points from the study as a whole: The majority of expanded thyroid clonotypes above 0.001 also appeared in blood.

This CDR3 is built from 14 residues. The germline gives CDR1 GTSNPN, CDR2 SVGIG (reference sequence). V shed 1 base and J 8 bases; nucleotides not matched to a gene: 4. This clonotype has a count of ten or more. Its target is unknown. This rearrangement joins TRBV30 to TRBJ2-1; 11 nucleotides agree with TRBD1. Sequenced input: blood. This clonotype was obtained from a man aged 25 to 45 with Graves' ophthalmopathy. Here the CDR3 reads CAWSGGQGVDEQFF. The DNA for the CDR3 is TGTGCCTGGAGTGGGGGACAGGGGGTCGATGAGCAGTTCTTC.